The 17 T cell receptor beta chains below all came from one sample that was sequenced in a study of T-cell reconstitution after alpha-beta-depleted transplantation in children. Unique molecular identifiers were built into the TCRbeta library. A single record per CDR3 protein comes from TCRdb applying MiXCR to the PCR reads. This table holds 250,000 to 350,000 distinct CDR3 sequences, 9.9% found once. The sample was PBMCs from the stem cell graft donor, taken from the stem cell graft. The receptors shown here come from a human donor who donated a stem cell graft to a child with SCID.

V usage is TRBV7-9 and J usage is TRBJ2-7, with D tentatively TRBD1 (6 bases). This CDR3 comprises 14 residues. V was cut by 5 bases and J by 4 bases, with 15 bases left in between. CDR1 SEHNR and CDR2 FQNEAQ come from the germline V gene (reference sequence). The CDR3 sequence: CASSQPGQSYEQYF. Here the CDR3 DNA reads TGTGCCAGCAGCCAACCGGGACAAAGTTACGAGCAGTACTTC.

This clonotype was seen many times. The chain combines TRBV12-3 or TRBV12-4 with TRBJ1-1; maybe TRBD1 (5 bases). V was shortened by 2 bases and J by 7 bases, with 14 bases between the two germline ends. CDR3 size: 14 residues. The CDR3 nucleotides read TGTGCCAGCAGTTTATTTGCGACAGAGAGTGAAGCTTTCTTT. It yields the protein CASSLFATESEAFF.

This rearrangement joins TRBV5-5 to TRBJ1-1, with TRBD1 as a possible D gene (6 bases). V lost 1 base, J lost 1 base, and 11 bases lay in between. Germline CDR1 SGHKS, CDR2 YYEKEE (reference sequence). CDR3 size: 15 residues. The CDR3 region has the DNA TGTGCCAGCAGCTTGTCAGGGGTGACGAACACTGAAGCTTTCTTT. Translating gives CASSLSGVTNTEAFF. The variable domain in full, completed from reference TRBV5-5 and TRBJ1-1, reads DAGVTQSPTHLIKTRGQQVTLRCSPISGHKSVSWYQQVLGQGPQFIFQYYEKEERGRGNFPDRFSARQFPNYSSELNVNALLLGDSALYLCASSLSGVTNTEAFFGQGTRLTVV.

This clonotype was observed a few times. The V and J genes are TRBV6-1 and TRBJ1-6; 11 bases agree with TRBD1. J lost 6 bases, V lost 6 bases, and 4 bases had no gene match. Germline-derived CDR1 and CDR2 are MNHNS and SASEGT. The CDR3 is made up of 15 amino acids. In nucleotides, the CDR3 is TGTGCCAGCAGCCCCGGGACAGGGGGTAATTCACCCCTCCACTTT. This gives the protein CASSPGTGGNSPLHF.

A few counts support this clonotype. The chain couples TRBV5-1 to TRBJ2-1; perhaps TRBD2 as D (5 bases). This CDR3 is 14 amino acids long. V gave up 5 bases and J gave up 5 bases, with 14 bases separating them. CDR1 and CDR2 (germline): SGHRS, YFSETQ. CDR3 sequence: CASSTGLFNNEQFF. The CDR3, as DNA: TGCGCCAGCAGTACCGGACTCTTTAACAATGAGCAGTTCTTC.

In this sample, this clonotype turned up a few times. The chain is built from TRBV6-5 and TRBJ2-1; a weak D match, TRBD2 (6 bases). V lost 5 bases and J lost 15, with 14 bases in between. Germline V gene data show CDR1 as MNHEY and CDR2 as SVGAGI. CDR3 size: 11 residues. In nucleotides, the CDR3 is TGTGCCAGCAGTACAGGCTCGGGAGTGTTCTTC. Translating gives CASSTGSGVFF.

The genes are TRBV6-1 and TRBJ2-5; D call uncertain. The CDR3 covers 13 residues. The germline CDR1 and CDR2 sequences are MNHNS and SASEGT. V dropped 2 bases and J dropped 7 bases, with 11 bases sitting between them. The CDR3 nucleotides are TGTGCCAGCAGTGAACTATCCAGAGGGACCCAGTACTTC. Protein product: CASSELSRGTQYF.

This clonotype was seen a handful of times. The CDR3 sequence: CASSQLAGGETQYF. The CDR3 DNA reads TGTGCCAGCAGCCAACTAGCGGGGGGGGAGACCCAGTACTTC. V and J are TRBV7-9 and TRBJ2-5; 13 bases fit TRBD2. This CDR3 has 14 amino acids. The V segment lost 5 bases and the J segment 5 bases; nucleotides outside the gene matches: 2. The V gene's germline CDR1 is SEHNR and CDR2 FQNEAQ (reference sequence).

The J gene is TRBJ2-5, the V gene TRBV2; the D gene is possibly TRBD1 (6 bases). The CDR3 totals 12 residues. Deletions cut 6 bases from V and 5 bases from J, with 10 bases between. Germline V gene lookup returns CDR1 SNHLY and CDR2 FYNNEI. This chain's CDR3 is CASRGQWETQYF. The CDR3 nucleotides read TGTGCCAGCAGAGGACAGTGGGAGACCCAGTACTTC.

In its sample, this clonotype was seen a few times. The CDR3 DNA follows: TGCAGTGCTGGCACCGGGACAGCCTTCTACGAGCAGTACTTC. It specifies CSAGTGTAFYEQYF. The chain uses TRBV20-1 and TRBJ2-7, with 7 bases matching TRBD1. CDR3 length equals 14 residues. Germline trimming cut 5 bases from V and 3 bases from J; bases unmatched to any gene: 10. Per germline, CDR1 DFQATT and CDR2 SNEGSKA (reference sequence).

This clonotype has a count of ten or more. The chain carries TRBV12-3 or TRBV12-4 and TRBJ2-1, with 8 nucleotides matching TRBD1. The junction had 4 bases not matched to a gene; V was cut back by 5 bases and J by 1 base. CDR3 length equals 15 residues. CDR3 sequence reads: CASSRGQGSYNEQFF. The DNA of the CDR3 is TGTGCCAGCAGTCGCGGACAGGGATCCTACAATGAGCAGTTCTTC.

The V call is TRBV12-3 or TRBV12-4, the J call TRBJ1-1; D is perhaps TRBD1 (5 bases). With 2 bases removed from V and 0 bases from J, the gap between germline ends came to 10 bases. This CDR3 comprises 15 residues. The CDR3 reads CASSLLGAMNTEAFF. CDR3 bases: TGTGCCAGCAGTTTACTAGGGGCAATGAACACTGAAGCTTTCTTT.

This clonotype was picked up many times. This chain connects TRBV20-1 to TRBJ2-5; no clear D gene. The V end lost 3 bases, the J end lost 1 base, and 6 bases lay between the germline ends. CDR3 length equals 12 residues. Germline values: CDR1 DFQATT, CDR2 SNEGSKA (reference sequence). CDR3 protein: CSASLAQETQYF. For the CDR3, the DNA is TGCAGTGCTAGCCTGGCCCAAGAGACCCAGTACTTC.

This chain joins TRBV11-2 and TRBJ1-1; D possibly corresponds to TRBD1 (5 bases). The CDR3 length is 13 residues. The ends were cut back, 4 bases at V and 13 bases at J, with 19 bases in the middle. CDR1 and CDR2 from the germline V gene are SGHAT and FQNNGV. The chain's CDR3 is CASSSTLGTPIFF. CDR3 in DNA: TGTGCCAGCAGCTCAACCCTCGGGACGCCGATTTTCTTT.

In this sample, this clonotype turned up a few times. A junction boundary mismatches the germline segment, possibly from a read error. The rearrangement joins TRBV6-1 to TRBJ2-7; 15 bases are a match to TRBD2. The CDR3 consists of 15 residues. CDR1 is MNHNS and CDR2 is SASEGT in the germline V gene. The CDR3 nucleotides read TGTGCCAGCAGTCCCGGGACTAGCGGGGGGCGACCCCAGGACTTC. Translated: CASSPGTSGGRPQDF.

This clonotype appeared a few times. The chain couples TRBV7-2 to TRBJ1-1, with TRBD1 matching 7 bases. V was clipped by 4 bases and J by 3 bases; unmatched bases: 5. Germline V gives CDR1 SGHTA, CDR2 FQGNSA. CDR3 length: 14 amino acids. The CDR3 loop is CASSSRTGDTEAFF. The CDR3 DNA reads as TGTGCCAGCAGCTCCCGAACAGGGGACACTGAAGCTTTCTTT.

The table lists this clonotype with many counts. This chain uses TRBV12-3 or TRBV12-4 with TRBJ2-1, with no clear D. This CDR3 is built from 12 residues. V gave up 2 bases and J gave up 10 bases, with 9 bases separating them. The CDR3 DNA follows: TGTGCCAGCAGTTTACACATAAGGGAGCAGTTCTTC. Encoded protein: CASSLHIREQFF.